These T cell receptor beta chains were read from a single sample in a study of T cell repertoires in cytomegalovirus infection. TCRdb used MiXCR to reprocess the reads, holding one entry per CDR3 protein. The repertoire holds around 130,000 distinct CDR3 sequences, with less than 9.5% as singletons. Material: PBMCs. These receptors were taken from a human donor in good health (CMV status not recorded). Some clones in this sample may be carry-over from other donors' samples. The CDR3 runs from the conserved cysteine through the conserved F or W. A D gene is named only where the DNA matches it firmly. Clone size is given for some rows only: seen once, a few or many times, or a class if the clone is expanded.

D gene | J gene | clone size | V gene | CDR3 protein | CDR3 DNA
NA | TRBJ1-1 | few | TRBV5-4 | CASSAQRGEGTEAFF | TGTGCCAGCAGCGCCCAACGGGGCGAGGGCACTGAAGCTTTCTTT
NA | TRBJ1-2 | many | TRBV7-2 | CASSSDSLGYGYTF | TGTGCCAGCAGCTCGGACAGCCTGGGATATGGCTACACCTTC
TRBD1 | TRBJ1-2 | many | TRBV6-1 | CASSVSIGTGIGNSYTF | TGTGCCAGCAGTGTATCGATCGGGACAGGGATCGGGAATAGCTACACCTTC
NA | TRBJ1-1 | many | TRBV7-2 | CASSLLAVNTEAFF | TGTGCCAGCAGCCTCTTGGCAGTAAACACTGAAGCTTTCTTT
NA | TRBJ2-4 | many | TRBV7-9 | CASSYPPGEGLGVKNIQYF | TGTGCCAGCAGCTACCCCCCGGGCGAGGGGCTCGGGGTCAAAAACATTCAGTACTTC
NA | TRBJ2-5 | many | TRBV10-3 | CAISGQQETQYF | TGTGCCATCAGTGGTCAGCAAGAGACCCAGTACTTC
NA | TRBJ1-2 | NA | TRBV14 | CASSPDYNYGYTF | TGTGCCAGCAGCCCGGACTATAACTATGGCTACACCTTC
NA | TRBJ1-1 | many | TRBV5-6 | CASSPTLNTEAFF | TGTGCCAGCAGCCCGACACTGAACACTGAAGCTTTCTTT
TRBD1 | TRBJ2-1 | many | TRBV19 | CASSIDRGNEQFF | TGTGCCAGTAGTATCGACAGGGGCAATGAGCAGTTCTTC
NA | TRBJ1-1 | many | TRBV2 | CASRTDRSKNTEAFF | TGTGCCAGCAGAACGGACCGCAGTAAGAACACTGAAGCTTTCTTT
NA | TRBJ2-3 | few | TRBV20-1 | CSARDDGDSTDTQYF | TGCAGTGCTAGAGACGATGGGGATAGCACAGATACGCAGTATTTT
TRBD1 | TRBJ1-1 | few | TRBV18 | CASSPPYGTELNTEAFF | TGTGCCAGCTCACCACCGTACGGGACAGAACTAAACACTGAAGCTTTCTTT
NA | TRBJ2-3 | many | TRBV7-3 | CASSLPAADTQYF | TGTGCCAGCAGCTTACCGGCGGCAGATACGCAGTATTTT
TRBD1 | TRBJ2-7 | NA | TRBV5-8 | CASNTQGADYEQYF | TGTGCCAGCAATACACAGGGGGCGGACTACGAGCAGTACTTC
TRBD2 | TRBJ2-3 | many | TRBV27 | CASSLRLAAPQDTQYF | TGTGCCAGCAGTTTGCGACTAGCAGCGCCGCAAGATACGCAGTATTTT
TRBD1 | TRBJ2-5 | NA | TRBV5-6 | CASSSIGQGRETQYF | TGTGCCAGCAGCTCGATAGGACAGGGGCGAGAGACCCAGTACTTC
NA | TRBJ1-2 | many | TRBV5-1 | CASSSQDANLQGYTF | TGCGCCAGCAGCTCACAGGATGCTAATCTGCAGGGCTACACCTTC
NA | TRBJ1-6 | many | TRBV7-2 | CASSPGDYNSPLHF | TGTGCCAGCAGCCCGGGAGACTATAATTCACCCCTCCACTTT
NA | TRBJ1-1 | NA | TRBV6-6 | CASTQRGGTEAFF | TGTGCCAGCACCCAACGCGGGGGCACTGAAGCTTTCTTT
NA | TRBJ1-5 | many | TRBV19 | CASRAGLSNQPQHF | TGTGCCAGTAGGGCCGGTCTCAGCAATCAGCCCCAGCATTTT
TRBD1 | TRBJ2-7 | many | TRBV29-1 | CSVASGQVGYEQYF | TGCAGCGTTGCTTCGGGACAGGTTGGTTACGAGCAGTACTTC
NA | TRBJ1-2 | many | TRBV7-2 | CASSLNGGGYGYTF | TGTGCCAGCAGCTTAAATGGAGGGGGCTATGGCTACACCTTC
NA | TRBJ1-5 | many | TRBV2 | CASGGNQPQHF | TGTGCCAGCGGGGGCAATCAGCCCCAGCATTTT
NA | TRBJ1-2 | many | TRBV29-1 | CSVEGARADSWGGYTF | TGCAGCGTTGAGGGGGCCAGGGCCGACTCGTGGGGTGGCTACACCTTC
NA | TRBJ1-1 | NA | TRBV30 | CAWTTGKGNTEAFF | TGTGCCTGGACTACAGGGAAGGGGAACACTGAAGCTTTCTTT
NA | TRBJ1-5 | many | TRBV4-1 | CASSQDFGFGDQPQHF | TGCGCCAGCAGCCAAGATTTCGGCTTTGGCGATCAGCCCCAGCATTTT
NA | TRBJ1-5 | many | TRBV7-2 | CASSSRGDQPQHF | TGTGCCAGCAGCTCAAGAGGGGATCAGCCCCAGCATTTT
TRBD1 | TRBJ1-3 | NA | TRBV6-6 | CASSYSMGQGARGNTIYF | TGTGCCAGCAGTTACTCTATGGGACAGGGGGCGCGAGGAAACACCATATATTTT
NA | TRBJ2-1 | many | TRBV7-9 | CASSLDEGRHNEQFF | TGTGCCAGCAGCTTAGATGAAGGGAGACACAATGAGCAGTTCTTC
NA | TRBJ1-1 | few | TRBV19 | CASRTAKSAEAFF | TGTGCCAGTAGAACCGCTAAATCGGCTGAAGCTTTCTTT
NA | TRBJ2-7 | many | TRBV27 | CASSPSVVSYEQYF | TGTGCCAGCAGTCCTTCAGTAGTCTCCTACGAGCAGTACTTC
NA | TRBJ1-4 | many | TRBV14 | CASSQDAVPNEKLFF | TGTGCCAGCAGCCAAGACGCAGTCCCGAATGAAAAACTGTTTTTT
TRBD2 | TRBJ2-3 | many | TRBV12-3/TRBV12-4 | CASSRRRGGVIADTQYF | TGTGCCTCCTCTAGGCGGCGGGGGGGCGTAATCGCAGATACGCAGTATTTT
NA | TRBJ1-2 | many | TRBV6-2/TRBV6-3 | CASSYVTREAGYTF | TGTGCCAGCAGTTACGTCACCCGCGAGGCCGGCTACACCTTC
NA | TRBJ2-5 | many | TRBV12-3/TRBV12-4 | CASSLLEGRGQKETQYF | TGTGCCAGCAGTTTACTTGAGGGCCGGGGACAAAAGGAGACCCAGTACTTC
TRBD1 | TRBJ2-3 | many | TRBV24-1 | CATSEGTGGYTDTQYF | TGTGCCACCAGTGAGGGGACAGGGGGCTACACAGATACGCAGTATTTT
NA | TRBJ1-2 | NA | TRBV12-5 | CASGGPNYGYTF | TGTGCTAGTGGAGGGCCTAACTATGGCTACACCTTC
NA | TRBJ1-4 | few | TRBV11-2 | CASSLDGYEKLFF | TGTGCCAGCAGCCTGGACGGTTATGAAAAACTGTTTTTT
NA | TRBJ1-5 | few | TRBV7-6 | CASSPGQYSNQPQHF | TGTGCCAGCAGCCCGGGACAATATAGCAATCAGCCCCAGCATTTT
NA | TRBJ2-1 | many | TRBV5-1 | CASSGSTNYNEQFF | TGCGCCAGCAGCGGCTCCACAAACTACAATGAGCAGTTCTTC
NA | TRBJ2-5 | NA | TRBV29-1 | CSAIKGEETQYF | TGCAGCGCTATAAAGGGGGAAGAGACCCAGTACTTC
NA | TRBJ2-7 | many | TRBV7-2 | CASSLDPGGEQYF | TGTGCCAGCAGCTTAGACCCCGGCGGCGAGCAGTACTTC
TRBD2 | TRBJ2-1 | many | TRBV7-2 | CASSTGLMEFF | TGTGCCAGCAGCACGGGACTAATGGAGTTCTTC
NA | TRBJ1-5 | many | TRBV30 | CAWSEGVDQPQHF | TGTGCCTGGAGTGAGGGGGTGGATCAGCCCCAGCATTTT
NA | TRBJ1-5 | many | TRBV11-2 | CASSFADRTGNQPQHF | TGTGCCAGCAGCTTCGCCGACAGGACGGGCAATCAGCCCCAGCATTTT
TRBD1 | TRBJ1-5 | medium-sized | TRBV7-2 | CASSRGEDRGQPQHF | TGTGCCAGCAGTCGAGGGGAGGACAGGGGCCAGCCCCAGCATTTT
NA | TRBJ1-2 | NA | TRBV19 | CASSTRLQEPYGYTF | TGTGCCAGTAGTACCCGTCTACAGGAACCCTATGGCTACACCTTC
NA | TRBJ1-1 | many | TRBV7-6 | CASSGQIGTEAFF | TGTGCCAGCAGCGGGCAAATTGGGACTGAAGCTTTCTTT
NA | TRBJ1-1 | few | TRBV2 | CASSNRIEAFF | TGTGCCAGCAGCAACCGGATTGAAGCTTTCTTT
NA | TRBJ1-2 | many | TRBV4-1 | CASSQTGMGGYTF | TGCGCCAGCAGCCAAACAGGGATGGGCGGCTACACCTTC
NA | TRBJ2-3 | many | TRBV19 | CASTYRSAADTQYF | TGTGCCAGTACCTACCGATCGGCCGCGGATACGCAGTATTTT
NA | TRBJ1-1 | many | TRBV5-1 | CASSYFGEGEAFF | TGCGCCAGCAGCTACTTTGGGGAGGGAGAAGCTTTCTTT
NA | TRBJ2-3 | many | TRBV7-9 | CASSPRTDYNTQYF | TGTGCCAGCAGCCCAAGGACGGACTACAATACGCAGTATTTT
TRBD1 | TRBJ1-1 | many | TRBV29-1 | CSVVGQESEAFF | TGCAGCGTTGTGGGACAGGAGAGTGAAGCTTTCTTT